What follows describes a single TCR beta chain. TCRdb ran MiXCR on the 5' RACE reads and lists one entry per CDR3 protein. This table holds roughly 770,000 distinct CDR3 sequences, approximately 18% found once. These data are taken from a study of identical twins. V shed 6 bases, J shed 0 bases, and the junction held 6 bases outside the gene matches. This CDR3 has 15 residues. A further study also used this sample, focusing on T cells expressing NK-cell markers.

Specimen: PBMCs. The chain joins TRBV12-3 or TRBV12-4 to TRBJ2-3, with 7 bases fitting TRBD1. This TCR came from a woman between 18 and 29 years old in good health. CDR3 bases: TGTGCCAGCAGCTACGGGACAGTTAGCACAGATACGCAGTATTTT. Its protein is CASSYGTVSTDTQYF.